This TCR beta chain emerged from a study of blood T cells in healthy people across ages. Points from the study as a whole: Observed TCR beta diversity showed a strong correlation with the percentage of naive T cells as measured by flow cytometry. CMV status of donors was unknown, possibly confounding expanded clonotype changes.

As to this clonotype: The antigen remains unidentified.

PCR was performed a second time for about 6 to 12 cycles using a sample-barcoded 5' primer and a J-beta primer mix. TCRdb re-derived calls from the 5' RACE reads in MiXCR, one entry per CDR3 protein. The repertoire holds 700,000 to 850,000 distinct CDR3 sequences, about 36% seen once, with about an eighth in the top ten. V was trimmed by 2 bases and J by 5 bases, leaving 12 bases between them. The CDR3 runs 13 residues. The V gene's germline CDR1 is DFQATT and CDR2 SNEGSKA (reference sequence). Donors were systemically healthy Caucasian individuals from Russia aged about 6 to 90 years. It was approximately 10 milliliters of peripheral blood that were drawn from each donor.

Material for sequencing was blood. The gene calls are TRBV20-1 and TRBJ1-1; D might be TRBD1 (6 bases). The sequence derives from a man aged 18 to 30 in good health. The CDR3 spells CSARRGLWTEAFF. The CDR3 coding sequence is TGCAGTGCTAGACGGGGGCTATGGACTGAAGCTTTCTTT.